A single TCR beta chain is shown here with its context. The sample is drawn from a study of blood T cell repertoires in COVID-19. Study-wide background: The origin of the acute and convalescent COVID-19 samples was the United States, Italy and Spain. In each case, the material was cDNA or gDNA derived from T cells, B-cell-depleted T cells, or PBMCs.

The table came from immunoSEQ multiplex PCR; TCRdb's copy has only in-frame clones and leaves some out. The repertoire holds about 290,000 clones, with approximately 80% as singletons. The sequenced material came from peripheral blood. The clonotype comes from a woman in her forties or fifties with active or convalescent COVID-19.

The CDR3 nucleotides are TGCGCCAGCAGCCTAAACACAGGAATCACTGAAGCTTTCTTT. Residues: CASSLNTGITEAFF. The V gene is TRBV5-1, the J gene TRBJ1-1; D is possibly TRBD1 (5 bases). Germline V gene data show CDR1 as SGHRS and CDR2 as YFSETQ. The length of the CDR3 is 14 residues. V was trimmed by 4 bases and J by 4 bases, leaving 14 bases between them.